Shown below are 13 T cell receptor beta chains from a single sample sequenced in a study of blood T cell repertoires in COVID-19 (dated by TCRdb to the early 2020s). Libraries were prepared through the immunoSEQ multiplex PCR assay. TCRdb obtained this table from immuneACCESS and retained in-frame rearrangements with V and J assigned. These tables miss some clones; where compared with another copy, unresolved V genes account for less than half of the shortfall, and the remainder is unexplained. Within this sample are 81,000 or so clones, with about 88% of them counted one time only. Jointly, the top ten make up around 12% of the sample. Sequences were obtained from peripheral blood. These receptors came from an older man with active or convalescent COVID-19.

The V and J genes are TRBV2 and TRBJ2-1, with a possible D match to TRBD1 (5 bases). CDR3 length: 15 residues. Deletions cut 6 bases from V and 5 bases from J, with 17 bases between. Germline V gives CDR1 SNHLY, CDR2 FYNNEI. The DNA of the CDR3 is TGTGCCAGCAGGACCTTCTCAGGGTTCAACAATGAGCAGTTCTTC. This sequence encodes CASRTFSGFNNEQFF. Drawing the rest from reference TRBV2 and TRBJ2-1, the complete variable domain is EPEVTQTPSHQVTQMGQEVILRCVPISNHLYFYWYRQILGQKVEFLVSFYNNEISEKSEIFDDQFSVERPDGSNFTLKIRSTKLEDSAMYFCASRTFSGFNNEQFFGPGTRLTVL.

V and J are TRBV5-1 and TRBJ1-1; D is possibly TRBD1 (5 bases). In germline, CDR1 is SGHRS, CDR2 YFSETQ. This CDR3 comprises 16 residues. The V and J ends lost 4 bases and 1 base respectively, with 17 bases between them. CDR3 protein: CASSPQPGGGNTEAFF. The CDR3 DNA follows: TGCGCCAGCAGCCCCCAACCTGGGGGGGGGAACACTGAAGCTTTCTTT.

Comment on this clone: The junction shows a germline mismatch at one end, possibly a read error. This chain uses TRBV7-2 with TRBJ1-6, with TRBD1 matching 7 bases. Germline values: CDR1 SGHTA, CDR2 FQGNSA. The CDR3 runs to 18 residues. The CDR3 is CASSFENRGVGNNSLLHF. The CDR3 DNA follows: TGTGCCAGCAGCTTCGAGAACAGGGGAGTAGGTAATAATTCACTCCTCCACTTT.

The chain has TRBV18 and TRBJ2-3, with a weak D call TRBD1 (5 bases). Trimming left V 2 bases short and J 2 bases short, with 11 bases between. Germline CDR1 reads KGHSH; CDR2 reads LQKENI. The CDR3 runs to 15 residues. This CDR3 is CASSPSDSHTDTQYF. The CDR3, as DNA: TGTGCCAGCTCACCATCCGACAGTCACACAGATACGCAGTATTTT.

This chain joins TRBV30 and TRBJ1-1; unclear D gene. The germline CDR1 and CDR2 sequences are GTSNPN and SVGIG (reference sequence). This CDR3 comprises 11 residues. Trimming stripped 5 bases from V and 1 base from J, with 5 bases between. CDR3 in amino acids: CAWSKNTEAFF. DNA for the CDR3: TGTGCCTGGTCAAAGAACACTGAAGCTTTCTTT.

V is TRBV5-4 and J is TRBJ2-7; TRBD1 might be the D (5 bases). The germline V and J ends were trimmed by 1 base and 6 bases, with 14 bases remaining between them. This CDR3 has 14 residues. Germline CDR1 and CDR2: SGHNT and YYREEE (reference sequence). CDR3 bases: TGTGCCAGCAGCTTGAGGCAGGGTGGAACCGAGCAGTACTTC. Encoded protein: CASSLRQGGTEQYF.

This clone was counted between two and nine times. The rearrangement joins TRBV7-2 to TRBJ2-3, with 11 bases that match TRBD2. The length of the CDR3 is 18 residues. Trimming took 3 bases from V and 2 from J; bases not matched to a gene: 10. Germline lookup yields CDR1 SGHTA and CDR2 FQGNSA. For the CDR3, the DNA is TGTGCCAGCAGCTTGTTCTACCTTAGCGGGGGGGACACAGATACGCAGTATTTT. This codes for CASSLFYLSGGDTDTQYF. Full variable domain (missing parts from reference TRBV7-2 and TRBJ2-3): GAGVSQSPSNKVTEKGKDVELRCDPISGHTALYWYRQSLGQGLEFLIYFQGNSAPDKSGLPSDRFSAERTGGSVSTLTIQRTQQEDSAVYLCASSLFYLSGGDTDTQYFGPGTRLTVL.

This chain joins TRBV2 and TRBJ2-7; no definite D call. Per germline, CDR1 SNHLY and CDR2 FYNNEI. V was shortened by 2 bases and J by 0 bases, with 14 bases between the two germline ends. The CDR3 sequence is 16 residues long. The CDR3: CASSEPIDTPSYEQYF. The CDR3 DNA reads TGTGCCAGCAGTGAACCGATAGACACCCCCTCCTACGAGCAGTACTTC.

This clone was observed once. This sequence joins TRBV7-3 and TRBJ2-5; D is possibly TRBD2 (6 bases). CDR1 is SGHTA and CDR2 is FQGTGA in the germline V gene. V was clipped by 4 bases and J by 1 base, with 7 bases between them. This CDR3 is built from 13 residues. The CDR3 region has the DNA TGTGCCAGCAGCTACGGGAGCCAAGAGACCCAGTACTTC. Residues: CASSYGSQETQYF. The variable domain in full, completed from reference TRBV7-3 and TRBJ2-5, reads GAGVSQTPSNKVTEKGKYVELRCDPISGHTALYWYRQSLGQGPEFLIYFQGTGAADDSGLPNDRFFAVRPEGSVSTLKIQRTERGDSAVYLCASSYGSQETQYFGPGTRLLVL.

The V gene is TRBV7-2, the J gene TRBJ1-1, with D hard to call. Between the trimmed V and J ends, which lost 1 base and 2 bases, there was a span of 11 bases. The CDR3 runs 15 residues. Germline V gene data show CDR1 as SGHTA and CDR2 as FQGNSA. The CDR3 region has the DNA TGTGCCAGCAGCTTAGTCGCGGATACCAACACTGAAGCTTTCTTT. Its protein is CASSLVADTNTEAFF.

The V and J genes are TRBV6-1 and TRBJ2-3, with a tentative D call TRBD2 (5 bases). V shed 1 base and J shed 6 bases, with 17 bases lying between them. Germline lookup yields CDR1 MNHNS and CDR2 SASEGT. CDR3 length: 16 amino acids. DNA of the CDR3: TGTGCCAGCAGTGAAGGATCCGGAGGACCTATGGATACGCAGTATTTT. Translated, it gives CASSEGSGGPMDTQYF.

The V and J genes are TRBV7-2 and TRBJ1-1; 8 nucleotides match TRBD1. Looked up from germline, CDR1 is SGHTA and CDR2 is FQGNSA. Losses at the gene ends were 3 bases for V and 7 bases for J; bases not matched to a gene: 7. This CDR3 has 14 residues. This CDR3 is CASSFLRTGLEAFF. The CDR3 nucleotides are TGTGCCAGCAGCTTCCTACGGACAGGGCTTGAAGCTTTCTTT.

The CDR3 region has the DNA TGTGCCAGCAGCTTAGCTTGGACAGGAGGGGACTCACCCCTCCACTTT. This gives the protein CASSLAWTGGDSPLHF. The chain is built from TRBV7-8 and TRBJ1-6; 7 nucleotides match TRBD1. Germline V gene sequence: CDR1 SGHVS, CDR2 FQNEAQ. The CDR3 extends over 16 amino acids. The V segment lost 0 bases and the J segment 10 bases; nucleotides outside the gene matches: 9. The full variable domain, completed using reference TRBV7-8 and TRBJ1-6, is GAGVSQSPRYKVAKRGQDVALRCDPISGHVSLFWYQQALGQGPEFLTYFQNEAQLDKSGLPSDRFFAERPEGSVSTLKIQRTQQEDSAVYLCASSLAWTGGDSPLHFGNGTRLTVT.